This record concerns one T cell receptor beta chain sequence. The antigen this receptor binds is unknown. No clone much larger than this one lies a single base away; base qualities are absent. This sample is part of a study of blood T cell repertoires in COVID-19 (dated by TCRdb to 2018 to 2021). A note on the overall study: The collaborator samples originated in the United States, Italy and Spain and spanned the acute and convalescent phases of COVID-19. The material from the prospective study consisted of cDNA or gDNA derived from T cells, B-cell-depleted T cells, or PBMCs. Deeply sampled blood TCRbeta repertoires from subjects exposed to, actively infected with, or recovered from COVID-19 were included in the dataset. The repertoires were released in a freely available public database intended as a resource for research on the immune response to SARS-CoV-2. The samples were drawn from the first 160 participants of the ongoing ImmuneRACE study and from 1,254 subjects provided by 6 global collaborators. Sample metadata almost always included a de-identified subject ID, COVID-19 status, age in years and sex. Where available, HLA class I and class II types were taken from metadata supplied by the sample provider and were not determined by assay-based typing.

Looking up the germline V gene yields CDR1 MGHRA and CDR2 YSYEKL. The V end gives up 5 bases and the J end 7 bases, leaving 7 bases in the junction not matched to a gene. From cysteine to phenylalanine, the CDR3 is 14 amino acids long. Of the read, only the CDR3 DNA is kept; its 42 bases are in frame from base 1. Summary of the overall study and its limitations: The amount of clinical and demographic metadata varied by source and participant and was provided uncurated.

The immunoSEQ Assay, a bias-controlled multiplex PCR, was used to amplify TCRbeta CDR3 regions from genomic DNA. The authors' analysis ran thus. The number of nucleated cells in each sample was estimated from the amplification of reference gene primers within the assay. To quantify the absolute abundance of each unique TCRbeta CDR3 rearrangement, sequence reads were collapsed and filtered. Productive Simpson clonality was computed per sample as the square root of Simpson's diversity index over productive rearrangements. TCRdb took over this immuneACCESS table, retaining in-frame rearrangements with V and J assigned. Such tables are incomplete; in checked studies, under half of the missing clones stem from an unresolved V gene, and the remainder is unexplained. V and J calls and clone size are copied from that table; D and trimming were computed from the DNA. This sample has 100,000 or so clones in its table, and 90% to 95% of those were observed once. The top ten clones comprise over 2% of the sample.

The collaborating institutions used their own protocols to collect whole blood in K2EDTA tubes. For TCRbeta analysis, collaborators shipped samples in one of three forms: frozen whole blood, isolated PBMCs, or DNA extracted from either of those sample types. Recombination joined TRBV4-1 with TRBJ1-2, with 10 bases aligning to TRBD1. The sequence came from a man in his forties or fifties with active COVID-19. Sequencing input: peripheral blood. Here is the DNA: TGCGCCAGCAGCACCCGACAGGGGGCGCCTGGCTACACCTTC. Translation gives CASSTRQGAPGYTF.